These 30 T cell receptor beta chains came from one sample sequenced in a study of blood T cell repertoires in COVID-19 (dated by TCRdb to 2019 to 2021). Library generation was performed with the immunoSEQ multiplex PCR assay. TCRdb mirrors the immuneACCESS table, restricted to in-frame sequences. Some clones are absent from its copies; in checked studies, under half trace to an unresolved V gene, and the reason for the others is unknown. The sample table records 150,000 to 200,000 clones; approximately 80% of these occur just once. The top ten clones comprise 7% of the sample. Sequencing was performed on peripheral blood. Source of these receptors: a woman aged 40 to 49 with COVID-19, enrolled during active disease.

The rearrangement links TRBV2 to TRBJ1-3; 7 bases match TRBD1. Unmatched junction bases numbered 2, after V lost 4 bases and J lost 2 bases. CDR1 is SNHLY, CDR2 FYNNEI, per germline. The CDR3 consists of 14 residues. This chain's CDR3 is CASSAGGAGNTIYF. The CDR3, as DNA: TGTGCCAGCAGTGCAGGGGGAGCTGGAAACACCATATATTTT.

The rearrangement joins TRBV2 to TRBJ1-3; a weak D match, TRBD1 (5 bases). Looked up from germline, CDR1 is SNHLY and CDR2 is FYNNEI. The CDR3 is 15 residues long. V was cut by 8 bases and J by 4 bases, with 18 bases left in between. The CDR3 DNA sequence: TGTGCCAGCCCGAGAGGGGAGGGGCGCGGAAACACCATATATTTT. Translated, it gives CASPRGEGRGNTIYF.

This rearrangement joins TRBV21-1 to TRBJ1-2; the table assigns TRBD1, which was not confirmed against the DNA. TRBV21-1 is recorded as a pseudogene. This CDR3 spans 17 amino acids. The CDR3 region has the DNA TGTGCCAGCAGCAAAGCGAGGAGACAGGATTCTAACTATGGCTACACCTTC. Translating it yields CASSKARRQDSNYGYTF.

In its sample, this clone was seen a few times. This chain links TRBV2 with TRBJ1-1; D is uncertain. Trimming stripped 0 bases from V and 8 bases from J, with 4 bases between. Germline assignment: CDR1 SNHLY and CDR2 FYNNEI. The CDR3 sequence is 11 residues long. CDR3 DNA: TGTGCCAGCAGTGAAGCGAGGGAAGCTTTCTTT. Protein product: CASSEAREAFF.

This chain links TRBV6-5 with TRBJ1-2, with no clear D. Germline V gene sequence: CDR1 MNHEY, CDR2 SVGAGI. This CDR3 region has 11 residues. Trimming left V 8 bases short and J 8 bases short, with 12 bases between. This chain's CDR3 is CASRNPTGYTF. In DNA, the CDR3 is TGTGCCAGCCGTAACCCAACAGGCTACACCTTC.

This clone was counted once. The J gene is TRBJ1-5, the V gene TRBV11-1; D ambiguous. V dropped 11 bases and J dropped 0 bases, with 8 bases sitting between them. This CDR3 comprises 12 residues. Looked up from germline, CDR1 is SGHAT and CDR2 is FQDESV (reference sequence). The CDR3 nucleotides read TGTGCCGACCTAGCTAGCAATCAGCCCCAGCATTTT. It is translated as CADLASNQPQHF.

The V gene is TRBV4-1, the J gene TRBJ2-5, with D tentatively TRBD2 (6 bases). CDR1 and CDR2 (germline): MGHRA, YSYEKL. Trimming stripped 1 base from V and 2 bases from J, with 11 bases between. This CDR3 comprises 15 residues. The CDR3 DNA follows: TGCGCCAGCAGCCAAGTCCCCGGGGGACAAGAGACCCAGTACTTC. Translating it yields CASSQVPGGQETQYF.

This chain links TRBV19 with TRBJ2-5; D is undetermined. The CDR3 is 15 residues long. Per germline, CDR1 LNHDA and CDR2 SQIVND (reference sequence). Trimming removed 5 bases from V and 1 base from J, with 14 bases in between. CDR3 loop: CASSPQQLSQETQYF. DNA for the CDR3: TGTGCCAGTAGTCCCCAACAGCTATCCCAAGAGACCCAGTACTTC.

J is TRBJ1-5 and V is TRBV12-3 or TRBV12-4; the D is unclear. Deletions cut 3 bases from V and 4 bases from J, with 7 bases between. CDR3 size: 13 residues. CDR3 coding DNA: TGTGCCAGCAGTTTCACGCGGAATCAGCCCCAGCATTTT. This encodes CASSFTRNQPQHF.

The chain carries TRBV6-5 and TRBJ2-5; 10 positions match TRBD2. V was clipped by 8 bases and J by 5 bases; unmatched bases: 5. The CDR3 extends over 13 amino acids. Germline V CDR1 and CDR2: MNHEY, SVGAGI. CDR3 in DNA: TGTGCCAGCTGCCTAGCGGGAGAGGAGACCCAGTACTTC. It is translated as CASCLAGEETQYF.

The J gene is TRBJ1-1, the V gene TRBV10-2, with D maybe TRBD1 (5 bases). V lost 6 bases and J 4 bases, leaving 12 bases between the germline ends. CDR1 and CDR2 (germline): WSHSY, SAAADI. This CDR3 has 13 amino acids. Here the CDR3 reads CASRDTSITEAFF. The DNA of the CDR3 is TGCGCCAGCAGGGACACGTCGATCACTGAAGCTTTCTTT.

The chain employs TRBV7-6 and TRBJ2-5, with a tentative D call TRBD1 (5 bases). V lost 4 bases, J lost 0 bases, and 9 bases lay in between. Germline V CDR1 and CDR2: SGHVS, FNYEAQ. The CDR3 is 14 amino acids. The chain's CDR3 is CASSSTVYQETQYF. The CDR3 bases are TGTGCCAGCAGCTCGACAGTGTACCAAGAGACCCAGTACTTC.

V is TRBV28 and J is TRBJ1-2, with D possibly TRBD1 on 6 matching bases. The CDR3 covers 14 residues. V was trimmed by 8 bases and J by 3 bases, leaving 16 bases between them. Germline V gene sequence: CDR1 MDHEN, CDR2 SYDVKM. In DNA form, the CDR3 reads TGTGCCAGCCGGTTTAGGGGGACCCACTATGGCTACACCTTC. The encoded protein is CASRFRGTHYGYTF.

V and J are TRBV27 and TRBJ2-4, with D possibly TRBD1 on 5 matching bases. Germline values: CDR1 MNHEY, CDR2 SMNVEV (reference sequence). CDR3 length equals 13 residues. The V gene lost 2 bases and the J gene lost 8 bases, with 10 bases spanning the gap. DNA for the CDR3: TGTGCCAGCAGTTTAAGCAGGGTGGACATTCAGTACTTC. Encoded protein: CASSLSRVDIQYF.

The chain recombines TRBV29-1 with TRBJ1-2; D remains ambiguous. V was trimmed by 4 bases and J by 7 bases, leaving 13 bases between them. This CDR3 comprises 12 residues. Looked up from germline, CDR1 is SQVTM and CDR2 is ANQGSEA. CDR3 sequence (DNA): TGCAGCGTTGGAGACCCGCGGGGTGGCTACACCTTC. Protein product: CSVGDPRGGYTF.

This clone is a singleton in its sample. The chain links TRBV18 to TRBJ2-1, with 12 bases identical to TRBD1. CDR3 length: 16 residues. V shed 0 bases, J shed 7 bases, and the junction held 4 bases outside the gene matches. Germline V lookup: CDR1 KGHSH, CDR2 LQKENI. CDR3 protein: CASSPPGQGASNEQFF. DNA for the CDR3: TGTGCCAGCTCACCACCGGGACAGGGGGCAAGTAATGAGCAGTTCTTC. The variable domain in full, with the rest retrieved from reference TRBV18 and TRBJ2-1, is NAGVMQNPRHLVRRRGQEARLRCSPMKGHSHVYWYRQLPEEGLKFMVYLQKENIIDESGMPKERFSAEFPKEGPSILRIQQVVRGDSAAYFCASSPPGQGASNEQFFGPGTRLTVL.

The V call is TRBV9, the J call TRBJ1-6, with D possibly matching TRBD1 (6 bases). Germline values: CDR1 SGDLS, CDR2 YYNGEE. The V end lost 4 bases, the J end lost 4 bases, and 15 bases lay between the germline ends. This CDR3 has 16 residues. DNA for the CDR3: TGTGCCAGCAGCACGTTGGGGACACCGTATAATTCACCCCTCCACTTT. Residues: CASSTLGTPYNSPLHF.

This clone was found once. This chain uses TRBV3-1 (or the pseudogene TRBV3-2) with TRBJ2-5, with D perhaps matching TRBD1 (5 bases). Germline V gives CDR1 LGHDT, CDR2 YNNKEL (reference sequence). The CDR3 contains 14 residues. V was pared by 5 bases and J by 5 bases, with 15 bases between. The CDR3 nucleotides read TGTGCCAGCAGCTCGCGTAGGGGTACCGAGACCCAGTACTTC. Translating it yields CASSSRRGTETQYF.

The CDR3 sequence is CASSLAGLQGKGQPQHF. For the CDR3, the DNA is TGTGCCAGCAGCTTAGCGGGTCTACAGGGGAAAGGTCAGCCCCAGCATTTT. The chain joins TRBV7-9 to TRBJ1-5; 7 bases align to TRBD1. Per the germline V gene, CDR1 is SEHNR and CDR2 is FQNEAQ (reference sequence). The CDR3 spans 17 residues. The V segment lost 0 bases and the J segment 6 bases; nucleotides outside the gene matches: 11.

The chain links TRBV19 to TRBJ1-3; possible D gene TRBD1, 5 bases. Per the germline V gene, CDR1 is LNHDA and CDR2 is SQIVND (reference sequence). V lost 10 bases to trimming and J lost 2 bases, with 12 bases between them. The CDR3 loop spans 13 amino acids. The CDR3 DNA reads TGTGCCATTTCGGGGGGTCCTGGAAACACCATATATTTT. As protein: CAISGGPGNTIYF.

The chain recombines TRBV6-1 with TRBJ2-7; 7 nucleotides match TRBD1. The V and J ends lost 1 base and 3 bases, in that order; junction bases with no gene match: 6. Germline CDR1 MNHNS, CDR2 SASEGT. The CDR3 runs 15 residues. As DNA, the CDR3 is TGTGCCAGCAGTGAAGGGGGACAGAGAGTCTACGAGCAGTACTTC. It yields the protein CASSEGGQRVYEQYF.

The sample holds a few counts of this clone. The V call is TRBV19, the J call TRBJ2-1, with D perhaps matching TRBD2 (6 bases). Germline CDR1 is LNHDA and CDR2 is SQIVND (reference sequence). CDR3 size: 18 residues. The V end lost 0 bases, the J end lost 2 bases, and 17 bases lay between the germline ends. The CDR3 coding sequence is TGTGCCAGTAGTATAGATCGGCCCGAGGCGGGACCCTACAATGAGCAGTTCTTC. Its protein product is CASSIDRPEAGPYNEQFF.

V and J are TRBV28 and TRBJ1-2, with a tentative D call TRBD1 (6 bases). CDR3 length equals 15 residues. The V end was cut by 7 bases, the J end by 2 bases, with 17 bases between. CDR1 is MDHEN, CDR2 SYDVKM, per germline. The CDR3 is CASKRGGLQNYGYTF. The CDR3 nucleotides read TGTGCCAGCAAGCGCGGGGGGCTCCAAAACTATGGCTACACCTTC.

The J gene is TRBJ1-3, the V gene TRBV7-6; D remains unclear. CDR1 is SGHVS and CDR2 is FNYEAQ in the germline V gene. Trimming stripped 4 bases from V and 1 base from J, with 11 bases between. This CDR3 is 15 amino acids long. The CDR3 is CASSSLSLSGNTIYF. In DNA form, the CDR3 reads TGTGCCAGCAGCTCTTTATCTCTGTCTGGAAACACCATATATTTT.

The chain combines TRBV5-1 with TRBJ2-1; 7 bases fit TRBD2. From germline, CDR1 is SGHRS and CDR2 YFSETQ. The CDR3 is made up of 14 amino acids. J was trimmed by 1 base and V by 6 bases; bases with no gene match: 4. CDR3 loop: CASTLGGSYNEQFF. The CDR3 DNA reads TGCGCCAGCACTCTGGGGGGGTCCTACAATGAGCAGTTCTTC.

DNA of the CDR3: TGTGCCAGCAGCATTCAGACAGGGAAGAACACCATATATTTT. It translates to CASSIQTGKNTIYF. This chain joins TRBV7-2 and TRBJ1-3, with TRBD1 matching 7 bases. The CDR3 has 14 residues. Unmatched junction bases numbered 8, after V lost 5 bases and J lost 7 bases. Germline V gene data show CDR1 as SGHTA and CDR2 as FQGNSA.

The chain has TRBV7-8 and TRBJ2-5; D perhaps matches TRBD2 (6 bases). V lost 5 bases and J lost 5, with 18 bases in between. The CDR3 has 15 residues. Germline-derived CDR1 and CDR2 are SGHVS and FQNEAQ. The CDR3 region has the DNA TGTGCCAGCAGCAAACGCCGGGGGATAGACGAGACCCAGTACTTC. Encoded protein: CASSKRRGIDETQYF.

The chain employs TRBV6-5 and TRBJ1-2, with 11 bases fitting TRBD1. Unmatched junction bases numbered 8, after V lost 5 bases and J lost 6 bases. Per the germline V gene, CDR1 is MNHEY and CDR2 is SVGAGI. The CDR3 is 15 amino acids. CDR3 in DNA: TGTGCCAGCAGTACCCCGGGACAGGGGGTGGATGGCTACACCTTC. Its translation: CASSTPGQGVDGYTF.

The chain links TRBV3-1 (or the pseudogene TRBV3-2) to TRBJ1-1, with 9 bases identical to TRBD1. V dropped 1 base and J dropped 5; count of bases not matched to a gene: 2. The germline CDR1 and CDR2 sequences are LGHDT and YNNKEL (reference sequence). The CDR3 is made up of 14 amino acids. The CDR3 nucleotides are TGTGCCAGCAGCCAAGGGGACAGGGTGACTGAAGCTTTCTTT. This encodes CASSQGDRVTEAFF.

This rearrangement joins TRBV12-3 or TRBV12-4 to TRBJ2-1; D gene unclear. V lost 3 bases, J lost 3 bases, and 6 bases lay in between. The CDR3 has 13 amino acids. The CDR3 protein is CASSLGSYNEQFF. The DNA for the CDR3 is TGTGCCAGCAGTTTGGGCAGCTACAATGAGCAGTTCTTC.